This note documents a single T cell receptor (beta chain) sequence. Antigen specificity is unknown. This record belongs to a study of T cell responses to AZD1222 COVID-19 vaccine. Study observations and caveats: CD4 TCRs linked to vaccination spanned spike, dominating at 160-218 and 743-854.

The repertoire was sequenced with immunoSEQ multiplex PCR; TCRdb's copy has only in-frame clones and lacks some. Among around 140,000 clones listed, roughly 93% were seen once. V was trimmed by 4 bases and J by 4 bases, leaving 14 bases between them. Germline V gene data show CDR1 as SGHRS and CDR2 as YFSETQ. The CDR3 has 14 amino acids. Sequenced here: peripheral blood, sampled on day 0 of AZD1222 vaccination. The V and J genes are TRBV5-1 and TRBJ1-2; D is ambiguous. This sequence was found in an adult in good health. The CDR3 region is CASSLPESLYGYTF. The DNA for the CDR3 is TGCGCCAGCAGCCTACCGGAGAGCCTCTATGGCTACACCTTC. The full variable domain, with the rest looked up from reference TRBV5-1 and TRBJ1-2, is KAGVTQTPRYLIKTRGQQVTLSCSPISGHRSVSWYQQTPGQGLQFLFEYFSETQRNKGNFPGRFSGRQFSNSRSEMNVSTLELGDSALYLCASSLPESLYGYTFGSGTRLTVV.